What follows are 11 T cell receptor beta chains derived from one specimen sequenced in a study of OX40 agonist ivuxolimab in advanced cancers. Measured with immunoSEQ multiplex PCR; TCRdb has only the in-frame clones, and not every one. The sample carries some 62,000 clones, less than 95% recorded once. Source: CD4+ or CD8+ T cells sorted from blood, taken in a trial of the OX40 agonist ivuxolimab. Receptors originate from an adult with an advanced solid tumor such as melanoma, head and neck, liver or kidney cancer.

This rearrangement joins TRBV18 to TRBJ2-6; D is undetermined. CDR1 and CDR2 (germline): KGHSH, LQKENI. The CDR3 sequence is 14 residues long. V gave up 2 bases and J gave up 0 bases, with 2 bases separating them. Here the CDR3 DNA reads TGTGCCAGCTCACCAGTCTCTGGGGCCAACGTCCTGACTTTC. This codes for CASSPVSGANVLTF.

The chain links TRBV18 to TRBJ2-3; 11 bases match TRBD2. The CDR3 extends over 16 amino acids. Germline V lookup: CDR1 KGHSH, CDR2 LQKENI. The V gene end was trimmed by 5 bases and the J gene end by 4 bases; junction bases not matched to a gene: 8. The CDR3 DNA is TGTGCCAGCTCAGCTGTAGCGGGAGGGCCGTCAGATACGCAGTATTTT. It is translated as CASSAVAGGPSDTQYF. Looking up the rest from reference TRBV18 and TRBJ2-3 gives the full variable domain: NAGVMQNPRHLVRRRGQEARLRCSPMKGHSHVYWYRQLPEEGLKFMVYLQKENIIDESGMPKERFSAEFPKEGPSILRIQQVVRGDSAAYFCASSAVAGGPSDTQYFGPGTRLTVL.

Regarding this clone: One end of the junction fails to match germline, which may point to a read error. The rearrangement links TRBV2 to TRBJ1-2; maybe TRBD1 (6 bases). Germline-derived CDR1 and CDR2 are SNHLY and FYNNEI. The CDR3 has 14 residues. The DNA of the CDR3 is TGTGCCAGCAGTGCCTTAATGACAGGTGAACATCGATCCTTC. Protein product: CASSALMTGEHRSF.

The chain is built from TRBV12-5 and TRBJ2-3; D not certain. The CDR3 sequence is 11 residues long. Germline V gene lookup returns CDR1 LGHNT and CDR2 FRNRAP. Trimming removed 4 bases at V and 4 bases at J, with 3 bases between. The CDR3 loop is CASGWSDTQYF. CDR3 DNA sequence: TGTGCTAGTGGTTGGTCAGATACGCAGTATTTT.

This rearrangement joins TRBV6-6 to TRBJ2-7; TRBD2 aligns across 10 bases. The CDR3 has 16 residues. Germline V CDR1 and CDR2: MNHNY, SVGAGI (reference sequence). Trimming took 4 bases from V and 4 from J; bases not matched to a gene: 10. The CDR3: CASSFTLAGNGYEQYF. The CDR3 DNA reads as TGTGCCAGCAGTTTCACACTAGCGGGAAATGGTTACGAGCAGTACTTC.

The V and J genes are TRBV4-2 and TRBJ2-3; D gene ambiguous. V gave up 0 bases and J gave up 2 bases, with 9 bases separating them. Looked up from germline, CDR1 is LGHNA and CDR2 is YNFKEQ. The CDR3 totals 15 residues. In DNA form, the CDR3 reads TGTGCCAGCAGCCAAGATCCGGTAAACACAGATACGCAGTATTTT. This encodes CASSQDPVNTDTQYF.

This clone was picked up one time. The CDR3 sequence is CASSLTKTGFRHEQYF. The CDR3 bases are TGTGCCAGCAGTTTAACTAAGACAGGCTTCCGGCACGAGCAGTACTTC. The chain couples TRBV27 to TRBJ2-7, with D maybe TRBD1 (6 bases). The ends were cut back, 2 bases at V and 5 bases at J, with 19 bases in the middle. Germline V lookup: CDR1 MNHEY, CDR2 SMNVEV (reference sequence). The CDR3 covers 16 residues.

DNA for the CDR3: TGTGCCAGCAGCTTAGAAGTTGGCGAGCAGTACTTC. Translation gives CASSLEVGEQYF. J is TRBJ2-7 and V is TRBV7-2; D not resolved. The CDR3 extends over 12 amino acids. Trimming shortened V by 1 base and J by 6 bases, and 7 bases separated the two germline ends. Looked up from germline, CDR1 is SGHTA and CDR2 is FQGNSA.

The rearrangement uses TRBV6-1 and TRBJ2-5; 8 bases match TRBD1. V shed 1 base and J 2 bases; nucleotides not matched to a gene: 0. The CDR3 totals 14 residues. Germline V lookup: CDR1 MNHNS, CDR2 SASEGT. The CDR3 sequence is CASSEGQGQETQYF. The CDR3 nucleotides read TGTGCCAGCAGTGAAGGACAGGGGCAAGAGACCCAGTACTTC.

This clone was detected once. The rearrangement links TRBV28 to TRBJ2-5; D may be TRBD1 (5 bases). With 6 bases removed from V and 2 bases from J, the gap between germline ends came to 10 bases. Germline V gene lookup returns CDR1 MDHEN and CDR2 SYDVKM. The CDR3 has 13 residues. The CDR3 is CASSRQLQETQYF. The CDR3 DNA follows: TGTGCCAGCAGCCGACAGTTACAAGAGACCCAGTACTTC.

This chain uses TRBV6-6 with TRBJ1-1; possible D gene TRBD1, 6 bases. The CDR3 contains 14 residues. Trimming took off 5 bases at V and 0 bases at J, with 10 bases between the two ends. Per germline, CDR1 MNHNY and CDR2 SVGAGI (reference sequence). CDR3 bases: TGTGCCAGCAGTGTCGGACAGATGAACACTGAAGCTTTCTTT. This translates into CASSVGQMNTEAFF.